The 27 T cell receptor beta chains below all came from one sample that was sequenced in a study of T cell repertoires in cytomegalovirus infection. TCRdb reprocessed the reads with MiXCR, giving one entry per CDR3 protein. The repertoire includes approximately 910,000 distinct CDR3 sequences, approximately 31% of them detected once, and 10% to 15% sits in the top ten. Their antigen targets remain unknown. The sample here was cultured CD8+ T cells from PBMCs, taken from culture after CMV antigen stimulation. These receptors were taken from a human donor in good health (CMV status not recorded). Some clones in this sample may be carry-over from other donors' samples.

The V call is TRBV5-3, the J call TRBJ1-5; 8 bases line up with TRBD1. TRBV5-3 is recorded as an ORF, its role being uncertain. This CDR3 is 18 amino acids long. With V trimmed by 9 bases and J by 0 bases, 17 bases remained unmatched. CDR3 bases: TGTGCCAACAGCCTGGACAGGGCCGACGCATATAGCAATCAGCCCCAGCATTTT. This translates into CANSLDRADAYSNQPQHF.

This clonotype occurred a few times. The CDR3 loop reads CASSEPRNWYEQYV. In nucleotides, the CDR3 is TGTGCCAGCAGTGAACCCAGGAACTGGTACGAGCAGTACGTC. The rearrangement joins TRBV6-1 to TRBJ2-7; no firm D call. The CDR3 loop spans 14 amino acids. Trimming pared 2 bases from V and 4 bases from J, leaving 12 bases between. The germline gives CDR1 MNHNS, CDR2 SASEGT.

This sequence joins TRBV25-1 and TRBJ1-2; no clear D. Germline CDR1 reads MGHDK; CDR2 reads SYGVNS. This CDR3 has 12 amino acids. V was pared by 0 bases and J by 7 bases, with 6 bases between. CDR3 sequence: CASSEYMAGYTF. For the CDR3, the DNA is TGTGCCAGCAGTGAATACATGGCTGGCTACACCTTC.

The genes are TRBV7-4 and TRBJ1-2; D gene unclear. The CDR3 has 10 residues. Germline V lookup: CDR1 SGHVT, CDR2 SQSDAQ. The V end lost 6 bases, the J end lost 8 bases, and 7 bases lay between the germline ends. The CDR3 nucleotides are TGTGCCAGCAGGATAGACGGCTACACCTTC. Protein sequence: CASRIDGYTF.

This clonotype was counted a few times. This chain's CDR3 is CASSYFSDQETQYF. CDR3 sequence (DNA): TGTGCCAGCAGTTACTTCTCGGATCAAGAGACCCAGTACTTC. The V call is TRBV6-5, the J call TRBJ2-5; no clear D. Germline V gene sequence: CDR1 MNHEY, CDR2 SVGAGI. Trimming removed 1 base from V and 2 bases from J, with 8 bases in between. This CDR3 is built from 14 residues.

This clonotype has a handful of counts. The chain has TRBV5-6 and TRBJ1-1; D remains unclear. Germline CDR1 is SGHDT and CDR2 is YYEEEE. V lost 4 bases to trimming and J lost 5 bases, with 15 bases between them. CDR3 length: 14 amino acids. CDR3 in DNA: TGTGCCAGCAGCCTTATATCATTCGGGACTGAAGCTTTCTTT. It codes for CASSLISFGTEAFF.

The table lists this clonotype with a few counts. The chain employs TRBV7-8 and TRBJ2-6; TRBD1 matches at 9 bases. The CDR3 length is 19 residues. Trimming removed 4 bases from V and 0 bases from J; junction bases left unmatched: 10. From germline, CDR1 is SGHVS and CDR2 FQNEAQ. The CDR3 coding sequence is TGTGCCAGCAGCTCCCGGTGGGACAGGGCCATCTCTGGGGCCAACGTCCTGACTTTC. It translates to CASSSRWDRAISGANVLTF.

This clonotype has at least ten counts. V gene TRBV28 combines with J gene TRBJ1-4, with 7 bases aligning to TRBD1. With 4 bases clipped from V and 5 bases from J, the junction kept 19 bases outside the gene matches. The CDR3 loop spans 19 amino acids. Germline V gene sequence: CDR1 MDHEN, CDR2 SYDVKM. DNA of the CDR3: TGTGCCAGCAGTTATCCGCCGGAGAACAGGGGAGCAGTGAATGAAAAACTGTTTTTT. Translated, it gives CASSYPPENRGAVNEKLFF.

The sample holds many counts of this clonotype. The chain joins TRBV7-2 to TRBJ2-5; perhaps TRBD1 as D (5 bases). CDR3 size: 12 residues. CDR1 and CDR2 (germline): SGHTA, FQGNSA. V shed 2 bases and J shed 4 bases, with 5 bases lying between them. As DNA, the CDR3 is TGTGCCAGCAGCTTACAGGGAGAGACCCAGTACTTC. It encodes CASSLQGETQYF. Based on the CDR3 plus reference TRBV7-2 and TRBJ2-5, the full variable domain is GAGVSQSPSNKVTEKGKDVELRCDPISGHTALYWYRQSLGQGLEFLIYFQGNSAPDKSGLPSDRFSAERTGGSVSTLTIQRTQQEDSAVYLCASSLQGETQYFGPGTRLLVL.

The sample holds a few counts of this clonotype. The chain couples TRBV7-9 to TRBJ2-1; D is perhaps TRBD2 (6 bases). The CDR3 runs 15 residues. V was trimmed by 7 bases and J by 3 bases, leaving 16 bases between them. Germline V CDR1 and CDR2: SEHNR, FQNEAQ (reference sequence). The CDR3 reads CASNQGRGIYNEQFF. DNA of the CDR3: TGTGCCAGCAACCAAGGGCGGGGTATCTACAATGAGCAGTTCTTC.

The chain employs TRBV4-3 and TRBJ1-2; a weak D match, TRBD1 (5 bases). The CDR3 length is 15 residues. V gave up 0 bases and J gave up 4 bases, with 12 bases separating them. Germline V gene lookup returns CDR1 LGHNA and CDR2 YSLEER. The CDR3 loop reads CASSQDRESGYGYTF. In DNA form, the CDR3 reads TGCGCCAGCAGCCAAGACAGGGAATCGGGCTATGGCTACACCTTC.

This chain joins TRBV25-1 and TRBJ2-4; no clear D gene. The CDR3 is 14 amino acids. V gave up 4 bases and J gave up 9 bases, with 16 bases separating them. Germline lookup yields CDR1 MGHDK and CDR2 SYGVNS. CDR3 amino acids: CASSVTAGRGIQYF. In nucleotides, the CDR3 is TGTGCCAGCAGTGTGACCGCAGGACGTGGCATTCAGTACTTC.

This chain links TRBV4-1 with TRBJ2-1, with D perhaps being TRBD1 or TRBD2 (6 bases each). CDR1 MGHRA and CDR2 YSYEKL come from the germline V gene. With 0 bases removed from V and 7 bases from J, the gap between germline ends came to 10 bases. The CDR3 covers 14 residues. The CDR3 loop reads CASSQEEGGNEQFF. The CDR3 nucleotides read TGCGCCAGCAGCCAAGAGGAGGGGGGTAATGAGCAGTTCTTC.

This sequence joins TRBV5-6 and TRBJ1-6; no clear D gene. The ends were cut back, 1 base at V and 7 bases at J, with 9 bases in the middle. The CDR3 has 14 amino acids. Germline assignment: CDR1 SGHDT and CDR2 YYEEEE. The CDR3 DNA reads TGTGCCAGCAGCTTGACCTGGACCAATTCACCCCTCCACTTT. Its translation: CASSLTWTNSPLHF.

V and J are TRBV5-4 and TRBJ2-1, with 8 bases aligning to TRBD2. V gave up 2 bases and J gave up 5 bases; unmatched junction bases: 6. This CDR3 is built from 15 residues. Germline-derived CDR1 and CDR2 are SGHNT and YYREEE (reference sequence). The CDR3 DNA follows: TGTGCCAGCAGCTTCACGGGGGGGCCCGACAATGAGCAGTTCTTC. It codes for CASSFTGGPDNEQFF.

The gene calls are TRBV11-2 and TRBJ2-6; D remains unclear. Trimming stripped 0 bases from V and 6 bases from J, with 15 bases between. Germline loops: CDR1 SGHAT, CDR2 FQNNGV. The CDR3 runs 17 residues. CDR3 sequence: CASSLEAGRKVANVLTF. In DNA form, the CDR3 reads TGTGCCAGCAGCTTAGAGGCAGGACGTAAGGTGGCCAACGTCCTGACTTTC.

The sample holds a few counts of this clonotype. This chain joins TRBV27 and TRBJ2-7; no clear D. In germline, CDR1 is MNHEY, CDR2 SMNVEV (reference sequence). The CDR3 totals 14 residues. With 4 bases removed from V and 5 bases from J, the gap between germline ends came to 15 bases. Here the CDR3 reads CASSSRVGADEQYV. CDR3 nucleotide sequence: TGTGCCAGCAGTTCAAGAGTAGGTGCCGACGAGCAGTACGTC.

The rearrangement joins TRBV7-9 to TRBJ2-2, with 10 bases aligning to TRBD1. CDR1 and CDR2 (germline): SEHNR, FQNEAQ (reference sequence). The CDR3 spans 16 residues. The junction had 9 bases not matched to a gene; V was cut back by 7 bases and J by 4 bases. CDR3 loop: CASTPPDRGRTGELFF. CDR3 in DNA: TGTGCCAGCACCCCTCCCGACAGGGGGCGCACCGGGGAGCTGTTTTTT.

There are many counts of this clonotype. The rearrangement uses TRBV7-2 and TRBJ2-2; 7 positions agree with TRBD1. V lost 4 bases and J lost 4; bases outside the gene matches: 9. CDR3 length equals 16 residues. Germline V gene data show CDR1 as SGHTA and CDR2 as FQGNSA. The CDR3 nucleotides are TGTGCCAGCAGCTCCCTCCCCGAGGGGGCCACCGGGGAGCTGTTTTTT. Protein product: CASSSLPEGATGELFF.

CDR3 region: CSVGHGEDTQYF. The CDR3 DNA is TGCAGCGTGGGACATGGGGAAGATACGCAGTATTTT. The chain is built from TRBV29-1 and TRBJ2-3; tentative D call: TRBD1 (6 bases). The V gene lost 6 bases and the J gene lost 5 bases, with 12 bases spanning the gap. The CDR3 extends over 12 amino acids. Germline V gives CDR1 SQVTM, CDR2 ANQGSEA.

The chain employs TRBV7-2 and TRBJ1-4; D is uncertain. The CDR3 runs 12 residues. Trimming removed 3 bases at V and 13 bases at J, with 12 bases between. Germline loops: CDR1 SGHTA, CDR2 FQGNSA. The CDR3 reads CASSFEGWVLFF. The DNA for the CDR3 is TGTGCCAGCAGCTTTGAAGGCTGGGTACTGTTTTTT.

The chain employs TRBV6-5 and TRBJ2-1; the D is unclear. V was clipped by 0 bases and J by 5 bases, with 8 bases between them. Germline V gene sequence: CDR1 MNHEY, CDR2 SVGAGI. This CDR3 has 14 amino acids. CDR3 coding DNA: TGTGCCAGCAGTTACTCATCCGGAGACAATGAGCAGTTCTTC. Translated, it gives CASSYSSGDNEQFF.

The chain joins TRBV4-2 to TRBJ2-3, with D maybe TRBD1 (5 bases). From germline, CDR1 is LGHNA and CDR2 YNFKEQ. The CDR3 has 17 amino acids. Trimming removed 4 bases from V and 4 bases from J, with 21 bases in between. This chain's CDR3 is CASSLREGATLADTQYF. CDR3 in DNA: TGTGCCAGCAGCCTAAGGGAAGGGGCCACCCTCGCAGATACGCAGTATTTT.

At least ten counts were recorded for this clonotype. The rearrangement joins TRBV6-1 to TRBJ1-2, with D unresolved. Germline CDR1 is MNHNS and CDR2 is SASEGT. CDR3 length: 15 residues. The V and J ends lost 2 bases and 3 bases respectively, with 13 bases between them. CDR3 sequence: CASSETSLRDYGYTF. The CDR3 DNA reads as TGTGCCAGCAGTGAAACGAGTTTAAGGGACTATGGCTACACCTTC.

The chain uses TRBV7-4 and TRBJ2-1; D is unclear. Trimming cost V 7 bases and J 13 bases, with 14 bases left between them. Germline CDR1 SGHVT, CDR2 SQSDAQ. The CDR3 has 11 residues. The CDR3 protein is CASIDGSGQFF. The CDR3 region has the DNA TGTGCCAGCATCGATGGCAGTGGACAGTTCTTC. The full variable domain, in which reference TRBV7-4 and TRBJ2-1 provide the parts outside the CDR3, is GAGVSQSPRYKVAKRGRDVALRCDSISGHVTLYWYRQTLGQGSEVLTYSQSDAQRDKSGRPSGRFSAERPERSVSTLKIQRTEQGDSAVYLCASIDGSGQFFGPGTRLTVL.

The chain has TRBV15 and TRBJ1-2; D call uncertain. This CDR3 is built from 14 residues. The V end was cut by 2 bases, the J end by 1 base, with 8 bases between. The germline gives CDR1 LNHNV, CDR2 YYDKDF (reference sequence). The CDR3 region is CATSRSGLNYGYTF. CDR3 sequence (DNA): TGTGCCACCAGCAGATCGGGTCTTAACTATGGCTACACCTTC.

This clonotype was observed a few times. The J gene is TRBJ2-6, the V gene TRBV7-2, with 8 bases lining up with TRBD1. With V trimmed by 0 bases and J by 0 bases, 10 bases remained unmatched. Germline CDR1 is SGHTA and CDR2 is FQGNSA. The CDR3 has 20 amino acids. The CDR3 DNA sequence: TGTGCCAGCAGCTTAGCGTACGGACAGGGAGGACTCTCTGGGGCCAACGTCCTGACTTTC. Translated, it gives CASSLAYGQGGLSGANVLTF. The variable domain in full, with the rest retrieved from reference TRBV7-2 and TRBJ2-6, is GAGVSQSPSNKVTEKGKDVELRCDPISGHTALYWYRQSLGQGLEFLIYFQGNSAPDKSGLPSDRFSAERTGGSVSTLTIQRTQQEDSAVYLCASSLAYGQGGLSGANVLTFGAGSRLTVL.